This passage covers 23 T cell receptor beta chains from one sample sequenced in a study of cytomegalovirus exposure and HLA in healthy donors. Primers: 60 Vbeta forward and 13 Jbeta reverse. Sequencing was performed with immunoSEQ multiplex PCR; in TCRdb, only in-frame clones are kept and a portion is missing. The sample contains around 90,000 clones, approximately 79% of which appear only once. The sample comprised PBMCs. The source of these receptors is a man younger than 45 in good health and CMV-seronegative.

The rearrangement joins TRBV5-1 to TRBJ2-4, with D possibly being TRBD1 (6 bases). The ends were cut back, 0 bases at V and 8 bases at J, with 15 bases in the middle. The CDR3 is made up of 15 amino acids. Germline V CDR1 and CDR2: SGHRS, YFSETQ. The CDR3 reads CASSLAGERFDIQYF. CDR3 bases: TGCGCCAGCAGCTTGGCAGGGGAACGGTTTGACATTCAGTACTTC.

CDR3 DNA: TGTGCCTGGAGTACGGGACAGGGGACCTATGGCTACACCTTC. Its translation: CAWSTGQGTYGYTF. The chain is built from TRBV30 and TRBJ1-2; 10 nucleotides line up with TRBD1. There are 14 residues in the CDR3. Trimming took 2 bases from V and 4 from J; bases not matched to a gene: 4. Germline V gene lookup returns CDR1 GTSNPN and CDR2 SVGIG (reference sequence). The variable domain in full, completed from reference TRBV30 and TRBJ1-2, reads SQTIHQWPATLVQPVGSPLSLECTVEGTSNPNLYWYRQAAGRGLQLLFYSVGIGQISSEVPQNLSASRPQDRQFILSSKKLLLSDSGFYLCAWSTGQGTYGYTFGSGTRLTVV.

The chain has TRBV10-3 and TRBJ2-1; possibly TRBD2 for D (5 bases). Deletions cut 7 bases from V and 0 bases from J, with 7 bases between. Germline CDR1 ENHRY, CDR2 SYGVKD. The length of the CDR3 is 13 residues. Here the CDR3 DNA reads TGTGCCATCAAACGGGACTCCTACAATGAGCAGTTCTTC. Residues: CAIKRDSYNEQFF.

This clone was observed a handful of times. The V and J genes are TRBV5-1 and TRBJ2-6, with TRBD1 matching 9 bases. J gave up 11 bases and V 0 bases, and 3 bases lay outside the gene matches. CDR3 length: 14 amino acids. Germline V CDR1 and CDR2: SGHRS, YFSETQ. The CDR3 nucleotides read TGCGCCAGCAGCTTGGATACAGGGGGCGACGTCCTGACTTTC. Encoded protein: CASSLDTGGDVLTF.

The rearrangement joins TRBV30 to TRBJ1-2, with a possible D match to TRBD1 (6 bases). The CDR3 totals 10 residues. Germline loops: CDR1 GTSNPN, CDR2 SVGIG (reference sequence). Between the trimmed V and J ends, which lost 4 bases and 6 bases, there was a span of 6 bases. The CDR3 DNA reads TGTGCCTGGAACAGGGATGGCTACACCTTC. Translated: CAWNRDGYTF.

J is TRBJ1-5 and V is TRBV19; D call uncertain. V gave up 1 base and J gave up 3 bases, with 16 bases separating them. Looked up from germline, CDR1 is LNHDA and CDR2 is SQIVND (reference sequence). This CDR3 is 17 amino acids long. CDR3 protein: CASSIAPAGTYNQPQHF. DNA for the CDR3: TGTGCCAGTAGTATAGCCCCGGCGGGCACGTACAATCAGCCCCAGCATTTT. The whole variable domain, filled in from reference TRBV19 and TRBJ1-5, reads DGGITQSPKYLFRKEGQNVTLSCEQNLNHDAMYWYRQDPGQGLRLIYYSQIVNDFQKGDIAEGYSVSREKKESFPLTVTSAQKNPTAFYLCASSIAPAGTYNQPQHFGDGTRLSIL.

The chain joins TRBV28 to TRBJ1-5; D possibly corresponds to TRBD1 (5 bases). CDR1 MDHEN and CDR2 SYDVKM come from the germline V gene. The V and J ends lost 6 bases and 3 bases respectively, with 6 bases between them. The CDR3 has 12 amino acids. DNA for the CDR3: TGTGCCAGCAGGGGGCCCAATCAGCCCCAGCATTTT. It encodes CASRGPNQPQHF.

About this clone itself: Compared with germline, one end of the junction differs, possibly owing to a read error. Other DNA sequences of this sample code for an identical CDR3. The V and J genes are TRBV2 and TRBJ1-2, with D tentatively TRBD1 (6 bases). The CDR3 extends over 15 amino acids. Germline lookup yields CDR1 SNHLY and CDR2 FYNNEI. The CDR3 here is CASSPETGSSYGYTF. CDR3 nucleotides: TGTGCTAGCAGCCCCGAGACAGGCAGTAGCTATGGCTACACCTTC.

The rearrangement joins TRBV27 to TRBJ1-4, with 9 positions matching TRBD1. The CDR3 runs to 15 residues. J was trimmed by 3 bases and V by 6 bases; bases with no gene match: 5. Germline-derived CDR1 and CDR2 are MNHEY and SMNVEV (reference sequence). For the CDR3, the DNA is TGTGCCAGCAGGAGAACAGGGGGCGCTAATGAAAAACTGTTTTTT. It codes for CASRRTGGANEKLFF.

J is TRBJ1-5 and V is TRBV27; D is undetermined. Trimming pared 0 bases from V and 7 bases from J, leaving 7 bases between. The germline V gene has CDR1 MNHEY and CDR2 SMNVEV (reference sequence). This CDR3 has 13 residues. The CDR3: CASSLSGRQPQHF. In DNA form, the CDR3 reads TGTGCCAGCAGTTTATCGGGGAGGCAGCCCCAGCATTTT.

The chain uses TRBV5-4 and TRBJ2-1; 10 bases line up with TRBD2. CDR3 length: 15 amino acids. Germline V gives CDR1 SGHNT, CDR2 YYREEE (reference sequence). Trimming took 6 bases from V and 3 from J; bases not matched to a gene: 6. CDR3 in DNA: TGTGCCAGCATTCTGTCTAGCGGGGGCTACAATGAGCAGTTCTTC. This codes for CASILSSGGYNEQFF.

The CDR3 loop is CASMTGENGYTF. The CDR3 nucleotides read TGTGCCAGTATGACAGGGGAGAATGGCTACACCTTC. The chain is built from TRBV6-6 and TRBJ1-2; TRBD1 agrees at 8 bases. The CDR3 has 12 amino acids. Trimming removed 9 bases from V and 6 bases from J; junction bases left unmatched: 6. In germline, CDR1 is MNHNY, CDR2 SVGAGI (reference sequence).

This rearrangement joins TRBV27 to TRBJ2-7, with 8 bases matching TRBD1. CDR3 length equals 16 residues. V lost 5 bases and J lost 4; bases outside the gene matches: 13. Germline CDR1 reads MNHEY; CDR2 reads SMNVEV (reference sequence). DNA for the CDR3: TGTGCCAGCAGTCGTTCGACAGGGGCTCAACAGTACGAGCAGTACTTC. This gives the protein CASSRSTGAQQYEQYF.

This clone was detected a few times. The chain uses TRBV6-4 and TRBJ1-2; possible D gene TRBD1, 6 bases. This CDR3 spans 15 amino acids. Deletions cut 0 bases from V and 6 bases from J, with 14 bases between. Germline lookup yields CDR1 MRHNA and CDR2 SNTAGT. CDR3 DNA sequence: TGTGCCAGCAGTGACTCAGACTCCTGGGGGCATGGCTACACCTTC. Translation gives CASSDSDSWGHGYTF.

The chain carries TRBV29-1 and TRBJ1-5; 11 bases match TRBD1. V was clipped by 7 bases and J by 5 bases; unmatched bases: 4. CDR1 and CDR2 (germline): SQVTM, ANQGSEA. This CDR3 region has 13 residues. The CDR3 DNA reads as TGCAGCGCCGTGGGACAGGGGGATCAGCCCCAGCATTTT. Translating gives CSAVGQGDQPQHF.

This chain joins TRBV6-1 and TRBJ2-1; 7 nucleotides line up with TRBD1. The ends lost 8 bases at V and 7 bases at J; junction bases unmatched: 8. The CDR3 has 13 amino acids. The germline gives CDR1 MNHNS, CDR2 SASEGT. CDR3 bases: TGTGCCAGCGCAACAGGGGTCTGGAATGAGCAGTTCTTC. This gives the protein CASATGVWNEQFF.

The chain carries TRBV19 and TRBJ2-1; 8 bases line up with TRBD2. Per the germline V gene, CDR1 is LNHDA and CDR2 is SQIVND (reference sequence). Germline trimming cut 5 bases from V and 3 bases from J; bases unmatched to any gene: 9. CDR3 size: 16 residues. The CDR3 bases are TGTGCCAGTAGTGCCTACAGCGGGGGCCACTACAATGAGCAGTTCTTC. Its translation: CASSAYSGGHYNEQFF.

As DNA, the CDR3 is TGTGCCAGCACCTATTCAGAAAAACTGTTTTTT. Residues: CASTYSEKLFF. V usage is TRBV28 and J usage is TRBJ1-4, with unresolved D. CDR3 length equals 11 residues. Germline CDR1 reads MDHEN; CDR2 reads SYDVKM. Trimming took off 7 bases at V and 8 bases at J, with 8 bases between the two ends.

V and J are TRBV2 and TRBJ1-2; 10 nucleotides match TRBD1. The CDR3 loop spans 14 amino acids. Germline CDR1 reads SNHLY; CDR2 reads FYNNEI. V trimming: 1 base; J trimming: 9 bases; junction bases outside the gene matches: 5. CDR3 DNA sequence: TGTGCCAGCAGTGAAGGGATGGGACAGGGGAGCTACACCTTC. This translates into CASSEGMGQGSYTF.

The chain uses TRBV7-8 and TRBJ1-3; no reliable D call. The CDR3 runs 16 residues. CDR1 and CDR2 from the germline V gene are SGHVS and FQNEAQ. Trimming left V 1 base short and J 3 bases short, with 13 bases between. CDR3 loop: CASSLVSPEFGNTIYF. CDR3 coding DNA: TGTGCCAGCAGCTTAGTAAGTCCAGAATTTGGAAACACCATATATTTT.

This chain links TRBV19 with TRBJ1-1; no clear D. Trimming left V 8 bases short and J 3 bases short, with 7 bases between. The CDR3 has 11 amino acids. Germline CDR1 is LNHDA and CDR2 is SQIVND (reference sequence). Written as DNA, the CDR3 is TGTGCCAGTCGTCTATACACTGAAGCTTTCTTT. Its protein is CASRLYTEAFF.

Here the CDR3 reads CASSPGAAEKLFF. For the CDR3, the DNA is TGTGCCAGCAGCCCCGGCGCGGCCGAAAAACTGTTTTTT. J is TRBJ1-4 and V is TRBV7-2, with no clear D. The germline CDR1 and CDR2 sequences are SGHTA and FQGNSA. This CDR3 region has 13 residues. V shed 5 bases and J shed 8 bases, with 12 bases lying between them.

The chain has TRBV28 and TRBJ1-5; D not certain. CDR1 is MDHEN and CDR2 is SYDVKM in the germline V gene. The length of the CDR3 is 12 residues. Between the trimmed V and J ends, which lost 5 bases and 9 bases, there was a span of 11 bases. The CDR3 reads CASSPSPGPQHF. CDR3 nucleotide sequence: TGTGCCAGCAGTCCAAGTCCGGGGCCCCAGCATTTT. Combining the CDR3 with reference TRBV28 and TRBJ1-5 gives the whole variable domain DVKVTQSSRYLVKRTGEKVFLECVQDMDHENMFWYRQDPGLGLRLIYFSYDVKMKEKGDIPEGYSVSREKKERFSLILESASTNQTSMYLCASSPSPGPQHFGDGTRLSIL.